This TCR beta chain derives from a study of cytomegalovirus exposure and HLA in healthy donors. Study-wide background: Earlier results showed almost 120 million unique TCR beta sequences derived from some 180 million T cells. Study-wide results and limits: Researchers counted approximately 160 TCR beta chains as cytomegalovirus-associated. Later analysis placed DRB1 highest and HLA-C lowest in TCR association rates, which differed by HLA locus.

As concerns this clone: Its specificity is unknown.

CDR3 length: 11 residues. CDR1 is SGHRS and CDR2 is YFSETQ in the germline V gene. Deletions cut 7 bases from V and 6 bases from J, with 10 bases between. The primer mix had 60 Vbeta and 13 Jbeta primers. Libraries were prepared by immunoSEQ multiplex PCR; TCRdb keeps only in-frame clonotypes and omits some of them. The sample lists roughly 150,000 clones, around 85% seen once, with 1% in the top ten. Sequencing used PBMCs. The rearrangement uses TRBV5-1 and TRBJ1-2, with D maybe TRBD1 (5 bases). The clonotype comes from a boy under 10 years old in good health and CMV-seronegative. CDR3 sequence: CASSRGDGYTF. The CDR3, as DNA: TGCGCCAGCTCCCGGGGGGATGGCTACACCTTC.